Below are 5 T cell receptor beta chains sequenced from a single sample in a study of shared clonotypes between healthy human individuals. Here immunoSEQ multiplex PCR was the method, and the copy in TCRdb shows in-frame clones only, minus some. The sample lists some 2.3 million clones, over 90% seen once, with 0.35% to 0.5% in the top ten. The sequenced material came from naive CD4+ T cells from PBMCs. The sample's subset: CD45RA+ positively selected. These TCRs come from a man between 18 and 29 years old in good health. Some clones in this sample may be carry-over from other donors' samples.

V and J are TRBV6-4 and TRBJ2-1; the D gene is possibly TRBD2 (5 bases). V was shortened by 5 bases and J by 6 bases, with 17 bases between the two germline ends. The germline gives CDR1 MRHNA, CDR2 SNTAGT. CDR3 length equals 15 residues. The CDR3 DNA follows: TGTGCCAGCAGTCGGGGTGTGGGCGGATTCAATGAGCAGTTCTTC. It specifies CASSRGVGGFNEQFF.

The chain combines TRBV7-2 with TRBJ1-5, with TRBD1 identical over 9 bases. This CDR3 has 17 amino acids. V lost 5 bases to trimming and J lost 1 base; unmatched junction nucleotides: 9. The V gene's germline CDR1 is SGHTA and CDR2 FQGNSA. CDR3 sequence reads: CASSPGTGRISNQPQHF. The DNA for the CDR3 is TGTGCCAGCAGCCCCGGGACAGGGAGGATAAGCAATCAGCCCCAGCATTTT.

The genes are TRBV6-5 and TRBJ1-3, with D maybe TRBD1 (5 bases). This CDR3 region has 15 residues. V was trimmed by 0 bases and J by 7 bases, leaving 13 bases between them. Germline lookup yields CDR1 MNHEY and CDR2 SVGAGI. CDR3 amino acids: CASSYSGDPTNTIYF. The DNA for the CDR3 is TGTGCCAGCAGTTACTCAGGGGACCCTACTAACACCATATATTTT.

V gene TRBV27 combines with J gene TRBJ1-2, with D maybe TRBD1 (6 bases). Germline V gives CDR1 MNHEY, CDR2 SMNVEV (reference sequence). Deletions cut 6 bases from V and 4 bases from J, with 21 bases between. The CDR3 is made up of 16 amino acids. In DNA form, the CDR3 reads TGTGCCAGCAGCCCTGGGGGCAGGGCGGTAAGCTATGGCTACACCTTC. It encodes CASSPGGRAVSYGYTF.

The chain recombines TRBV9 with TRBJ2-1; TRBD2 is a possible D gene (5 bases). The V end lost 2 bases, the J end lost 3 bases, and 9 bases lay between the germline ends. This CDR3 region has 14 residues. Per the germline V gene, CDR1 is SGDLS and CDR2 is YYNGEE. CDR3 bases: TGTGCCAGCAGCGTCTCTAGCATCTACAATGAGCAGTTCTTC. Residues: CASSVSSIYNEQFF.